Presented here are 30 T cell receptor beta chains from one specimen sequenced in a study of cytomegalovirus exposure and HLA in healthy donors (TCRdb year 2017). Receptor libraries were prepared by the immunoSEQ multiplex PCR assay. A mixture of 60 forward primers for TCR Vbeta segments and 13 reverse primers for TCR Jbeta segments was used in the multiplex PCR. TCRdb provides this immuneACCESS table in a form limited to in-frame rearrangements. Some clones are lacking; in checked studies, under half of them reflect an unresolved V gene, and why the rest are absent is not known. This sample has about 280,000 clones in its table, and about 90% of those were observed once. The top ten clones comprise more than 2% of the sample. Material: PBMCs. Source of these receptors: a woman aged 18-35 years in good health and CMV-seronegative.

This clone appeared a single time. This chain uses TRBV10-2 with TRBJ2-7; a possible D gene is TRBD1 (6 bases). CDR1 is WSHSY, CDR2 SAAADI, per germline. The CDR3 loop spans 14 amino acids. Trimming took off 4 bases at V and 1 base at J, with 11 bases between the two ends. This chain's CDR3 is CASSGYRASYEQYF. CDR3 nucleotides: TGCGCCAGCAGTGGGTACAGGGCTTCCTACGAGCAGTACTTC.

The chain links TRBV5-4 to TRBJ2-1, with TRBD2 matching 8 bases. Germline V lookup: CDR1 SGHNT, CDR2 YYREEE (reference sequence). CDR3 length: 16 residues. The trim removed 8 bases at V and 0 bases at J, leaving 10 bases unmatched. The DNA of the CDR3 is TGTGCCAGTACCACCGGGGGGGGGCTCTCCTACAATGAGCAGTTCTTC. Amino acid sequence: CASTTGGGLSYNEQFF.

V gene TRBV6-5 combines with J gene TRBJ2-1; the D gene is possibly TRBD2 (5 bases). The CDR3 spans 13 residues. Germline loops: CDR1 MNHEY, CDR2 SVGAGI. Trimming took off 4 bases at V and 5 bases at J, with 9 bases between the two ends. The CDR3 sequence: CASSSRGNNEQFF. CDR3 nucleotides: TGTGCCAGCAGTTCCCGGGGAAACAATGAGCAGTTCTTC.

The chain is built from TRBV11-2 and TRBJ1-2; tentatively, D is TRBD1 (5 bases). This CDR3 is 14 amino acids long. Deletions cut 1 base from V and 6 bases from J, with 12 bases between. Germline V lookup: CDR1 SGHAT, CDR2 FQNNGV. CDR3 sequence: CASSLGYPGDGYTF. Written as DNA, the CDR3 is TGTGCCAGCAGCTTAGGTTACCCGGGGGATGGCTACACCTTC.

This chain joins TRBV30 and TRBJ1-1; D possibly corresponds to TRBD1 (6 bases). Germline assignment: CDR1 GTSNPN and CDR2 SVGIG (reference sequence). V lost 5 bases and J lost 3, with 7 bases in between. CDR3 size: 11 residues. CDR3 residues: CAWAGDTEAFF. CDR3 in DNA: TGTGCCTGGGCAGGGGACACTGAAGCTTTCTTT.

The chain couples TRBV6-5 to TRBJ2-5; 8 bases fit TRBD2. The end of the DNA fits TRBJ2-7 better, so the J call may be wrong. Germline values: CDR1 MNHEY, CDR2 SVGAGI. The CDR3 has 15 residues. CDR3 in amino acids: CASSYEAGGTYEQYF. Here the CDR3 DNA reads TGTGCCAGCAGTTACGAGGCGGGGGGAACCTACGAGCAGTACTTC.

This rearrangement joins TRBV5-5 to TRBJ1-3; no reliable D call. V gave up 6 bases and J gave up 4 bases, with 5 bases separating them. CDR1 and CDR2 (germline): SGHKS, YYEKEE (reference sequence). The CDR3 spans 11 residues. The CDR3 region has the DNA TGTGCCAGCACCACAGGAAACACCATATATTTT. It specifies CASTTGNTIYF.

The sample holds one count of this clone. A junction end diverges from the germline sequence, so it may reflect a read error. The V gene is TRBV19, the J gene TRBJ1-6; D is possibly TRBD1 (6 bases). The CDR3 has 17 residues. Per the germline V gene, CDR1 is LNHDA and CDR2 is SQIVND (reference sequence). CDR3 region: CASSLMWGGGLNSPLHF. For the CDR3, the DNA is TGCGCCAGTAGCTTGATGTGGGGGGGCGGACTGAATTCACCCCTCCACTTT.

The chain combines TRBV10-3 with TRBJ1-4, with a tentative D call TRBD1 (5 bases). Trimming took 6 bases from V and 7 from J, leaving 15 bases between them. The CDR3 totals 14 residues. Looked up from germline, CDR1 is ENHRY and CDR2 is SYGVKD. Written as DNA, the CDR3 is TGTGCCATCAGCCCGGACATTGTAGGTGAAAAACTGTTTTTT. This translates into CAISPDIVGEKLFF.

The chain combines TRBV13 with TRBJ1-4, with D maybe TRBD1 (5 bases). From germline, CDR1 is PRHDT and CDR2 FYEKMQ (reference sequence). This CDR3 has 15 residues. The germline V and J ends were trimmed by 3 bases and 5 bases, with 13 bases remaining between them. CDR3: CASSFSGIKNEKLFF. Written as DNA, the CDR3 is TGTGCCAGCAGCTTCTCAGGGATTAAGAATGAAAAACTGTTTTTT.

V usage is TRBV5-1 and J usage is TRBJ2-1, with 9 bases fitting TRBD2. J gave up 5 bases and V 4 bases, and 10 bases lay outside the gene matches. The CDR3 has 16 amino acids. CDR1 and CDR2 from the germline V gene are SGHRS and YFSETQ. For the CDR3, the DNA is TGCGCCAGCAGCCAGGGGCTAGCGGGACCAAACAATGAGCAGTTCTTC. As protein: CASSQGLAGPNNEQFF.

The rearrangement joins TRBV19 to TRBJ1-2, with a tentative D call TRBD1 (6 bases). Germline-derived CDR1 and CDR2 are LNHDA and SQIVND (reference sequence). There are 14 residues in the CDR3. Between the trimmed V and J ends, which lost 7 bases and 7 bases, there was a span of 19 bases. The CDR3 nucleotides are TGTGCCAGTAACCCTGATCCGACAGGCCTTGGCTACACCTTC. This encodes CASNPDPTGLGYTF.

The rearrangement uses TRBV6-1 and TRBJ1-2; no reliable D call. Germline V lookup: CDR1 MNHNS, CDR2 SASEGT. The CDR3 length is 14 residues. V was cut by 7 bases and J by 0 bases, with 12 bases left in between. The CDR3 DNA follows: TGTGCCAGCAACTATCGCGCCACTAACTATGGCTACACCTTC. This translates into CASNYRATNYGYTF.

The chain links TRBV4-1 to TRBJ2-1, with D possibly matching TRBD1 (5 bases). V was clipped by 1 base and J by 8 bases, with 9 bases between them. Germline CDR1 is MGHRA and CDR2 is YSYEKL. The CDR3 has 13 amino acids. The CDR3: CASSQGRRDEQFF. CDR3 in DNA: TGCGCCAGCAGCCAAGGGCGCAGGGATGAGCAGTTCTTC.

CDR3 DNA: TGCGCCAGCTCCCCCTTGAGGGCGAGGAATGAGCAGTTCTTC. It encodes CASSPLRARNEQFF. This chain joins TRBV5-1 and TRBJ2-1, with D perhaps matching TRBD2 (5 bases). Germline values: CDR1 SGHRS, CDR2 YFSETQ. This CDR3 contains 14 residues. Trimming pared 7 bases from V and 7 bases from J, leaving 18 bases between. The complete variable domain, with remaining parts taken from reference TRBV5-1 and TRBJ2-1, reads KAGVTQTPRYLIKTRGQQVTLSCSPISGHRSVSWYQQTPGQGLQFLFEYFSETQRNKGNFPGRFSGRQFSNSRSEMNVSTLELGDSALYLCASSPLRARNEQFFGPGTRLTVL.

V gene TRBV4-1 combines with J gene TRBJ2-5, with TRBD1 identical over 8 bases. Matching the DNA end better, TRBJ2-7 makes the J call doubtful. The V gene's germline CDR1 is MGHRA and CDR2 YSYEKL. The CDR3 consists of 16 residues. The CDR3 DNA is TGCGCCAGCAGCCAAAGATCCGGGACAGGCTCCTACGAGCAGTACTTC. It encodes CASSQRSGTGSYEQYF.

A word on this clone: At the DNA level, this CDR3 is encoded by other sequences in the same sample as well. The chain carries TRBV6-5 and TRBJ2-3; 7 bases are shared with TRBD1. Trimming removed 6 bases from V and 1 base from J; junction bases left unmatched: 1. Germline CDR1 reads MNHEY; CDR2 reads SVGAGI. The CDR3 loop spans 13 amino acids. The DNA of the CDR3 is TGTGCCAGCAGGGGGACAGGCACAGATACGCAGTATTTT. Its protein is CASRGTGTDTQYF.

The chain is built from TRBV5-1 and TRBJ2-5; TRBD2 matches 7 bases. Germline lookup yields CDR1 SGHRS and CDR2 YFSETQ. The V and J ends lost 2 bases and 1 base, in that order; junction bases with no gene match: 5. The CDR3 is 15 residues long. The CDR3 loop is CASSFAGTTQETQYF. The DNA for the CDR3 is TGCGCCAGCAGCTTCGCCGGGACTACCCAAGAGACCCAGTACTTC.

This clone was seen just once. The rearrangement links TRBV12-5 to TRBJ2-7, with TRBD2 as a possible D gene (6 bases). V gave up 3 bases and J gave up 6 bases, with 15 bases separating them. The CDR3 has 14 residues. Per the germline V gene, CDR1 is LGHNT and CDR2 is FRNRAP. The CDR3 reads CASGLTGTLPEQYF. In nucleotides, the CDR3 is TGTGCTAGTGGTTTAACCGGGACTTTGCCCGAGCAGTACTTC.

This chain links TRBV10-3 with TRBJ1-1; 7 bases match TRBD1. V shed 5 bases and J 2 bases; nucleotides not matched to a gene: 5. Germline V gives CDR1 ENHRY, CDR2 SYGVKD. This CDR3 has 14 residues. The CDR3 DNA sequence: TGTGCCATCAGTAAGGGACAGCAAAACACTGAAGCTTTCTTT. The encoded protein is CAISKGQQNTEAFF.

This chain uses TRBV15 with TRBJ1-2; 10 positions match TRBD1. J lost 3 bases, V lost 5 bases, and 6 bases had no gene match. This CDR3 contains 15 residues. Germline CDR1 and CDR2: LNHNV and YYDKDF (reference sequence). CDR3 bases: TGTGCCACCAGCGCGCCCGGGACAGGGGACTATGGCTACACCTTC. Its translation is CATSAPGTGDYGYTF.

V and J are TRBV11-3 and TRBJ1-4, with D hard to call. CDR1 SGHNT and CDR2 YENEEA come from the germline V gene. Between the trimmed V and J ends, which lost 8 bases and 7 bases, there was a span of 14 bases. The CDR3 contains 13 residues. The CDR3 DNA reads TGTGCCAGCCCACTGCGGAACGGTGAAAAACTGTTTTTT. The encoded protein is CASPLRNGEKLFF.

For the CDR3, the DNA is TGTGCCACCAGGAAATTCGGGGTGGAGTTTAGTCAGCCCCAGCATTTT. It is translated as CATRKFGVEFSQPQHF. V usage is TRBV27 and J usage is TRBJ1-5; D uncertain. Trimming shortened V by 10 bases and J by 6 bases, and 25 bases separated the two germline ends. CDR1 and CDR2 from the germline V gene are MNHEY and SMNVEV (reference sequence). CDR3 length: 16 amino acids.

V gene TRBV30 combines with J gene TRBJ1-2; no clear D gene. The V gene's germline CDR1 is GTSNPN and CDR2 SVGIG (reference sequence). This CDR3 has 12 amino acids. Trimming took off 3 bases at V and 7 bases at J, with 12 bases between the two ends. The CDR3, as DNA: TGTGCCTGGAGCGTGCGGGCCTTTGGCTACACCTTC. This gives the protein CAWSVRAFGYTF.

This clone was seen a handful of times. The J gene is TRBJ1-5, the V gene TRBV4-1; D uncertain. CDR1 is MGHRA and CDR2 is YSYEKL in the germline V gene. The CDR3 covers 15 residues. V was clipped by 0 bases and J by 6 bases, with 12 bases between them. The CDR3 coding sequence is TGCGCCAGCAGCCAAGAGTTAAGCACGTCTCAGCCCCAGCATTTT. It is translated as CASSQELSTSQPQHF.

The table lists this clone with a count of one. V and J are TRBV5-1 and TRBJ1-2; TRBD1 agrees at 10 bases. V shed 3 bases, J shed 3 bases, and the junction held 8 bases outside the gene matches. The CDR3 has 16 amino acids. The germline gives CDR1 SGHRS, CDR2 YFSETQ. The CDR3 sequence is CASSYYSTGGDYGYTF. The CDR3 DNA reads as TGCGCCAGCAGCTATTACTCGACAGGGGGCGACTATGGCTACACCTTC.

This chain joins TRBV6-5 and TRBJ1-1, with D hard to call. CDR3 size: 12 residues. Germline lookup yields CDR1 MNHEY and CDR2 SVGAGI. The V gene lost 6 bases and the J gene lost 2 bases, with 7 bases spanning the gap. CDR3: CASREINTEAFF. CDR3 nucleotide sequence: TGTGCCAGCAGAGAGATAAACACTGAAGCTTTCTTT.

CDR3 amino acids: CASWDRGATTTGELFF. The CDR3 region has the DNA TGCGCCAGCTGGGACAGGGGGGCTACGACCACCGGGGAGCTGTTTTTT. V gene TRBV5-1 combines with J gene TRBJ2-2, with TRBD1 matching 11 bases. Germline values: CDR1 SGHRS, CDR2 YFSETQ. There are 16 residues in the CDR3. The trim removed 7 bases at V and 4 bases at J, leaving 9 bases unmatched.

The chain links TRBV19 to TRBJ1-5, with TRBD1 matching over 7 bases. Germline loops: CDR1 LNHDA, CDR2 SQIVND (reference sequence). Germline trimming cut 9 bases from V and 3 bases from J; bases unmatched to any gene: 5. The length of the CDR3 is 13 residues. The CDR3: CASQGVDNQPQHF. CDR3 nucleotide sequence: TGTGCCAGCCAGGGGGTAGACAATCAGCCCCAGCATTTT.

The chain employs TRBV29-1 and TRBJ2-3; D unresolved. Germline V gene data show CDR1 as SQVTM and CDR2 as ANQGSEA. CDR3 length: 14 amino acids. With 0 bases removed from V and 0 bases from J, the gap between germline ends came to 7 bases. The CDR3 sequence: CSVEDRDSTDTQYF. In DNA form, the CDR3 reads TGCAGCGTTGAAGATCGAGATAGCACAGATACGCAGTATTTT.